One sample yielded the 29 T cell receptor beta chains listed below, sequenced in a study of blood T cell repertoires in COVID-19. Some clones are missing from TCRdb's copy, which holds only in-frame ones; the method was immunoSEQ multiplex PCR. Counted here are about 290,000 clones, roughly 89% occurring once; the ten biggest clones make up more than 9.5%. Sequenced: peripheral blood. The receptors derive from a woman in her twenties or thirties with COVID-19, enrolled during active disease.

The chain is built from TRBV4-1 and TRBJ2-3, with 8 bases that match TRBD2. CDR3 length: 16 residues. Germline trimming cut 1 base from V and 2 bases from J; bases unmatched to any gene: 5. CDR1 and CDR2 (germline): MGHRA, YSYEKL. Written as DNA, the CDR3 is TGCGCCAGCAGCCAAGGGATAGCGGGGCTCACAGATACGCAGTATTTT. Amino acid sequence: CASSQGIAGLTDTQYF.

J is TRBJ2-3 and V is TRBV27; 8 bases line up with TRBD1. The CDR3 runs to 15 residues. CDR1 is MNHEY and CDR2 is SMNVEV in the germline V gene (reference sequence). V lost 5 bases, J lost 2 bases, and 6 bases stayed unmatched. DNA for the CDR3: TGTGCCAGCAGTGCTTGGGACAGGTCCACAGATACGCAGTATTTT. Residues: CASSAWDRSTDTQYF.

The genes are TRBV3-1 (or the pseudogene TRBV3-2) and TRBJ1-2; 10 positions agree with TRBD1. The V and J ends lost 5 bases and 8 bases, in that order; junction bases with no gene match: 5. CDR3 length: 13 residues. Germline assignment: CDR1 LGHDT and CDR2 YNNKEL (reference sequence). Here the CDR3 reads CASSRQGAKGYTF. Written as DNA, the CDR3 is TGTGCCAGCAGCAGACAGGGGGCGAAAGGCTACACCTTC.

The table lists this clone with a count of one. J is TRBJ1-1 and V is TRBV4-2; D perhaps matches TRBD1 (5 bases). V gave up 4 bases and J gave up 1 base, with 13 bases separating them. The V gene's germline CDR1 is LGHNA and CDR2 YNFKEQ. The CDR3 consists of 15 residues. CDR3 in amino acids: CASSPPGRGNTEAFF. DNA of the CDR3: TGTGCCAGCAGCCCCCCTGGGAGGGGGAACACTGAAGCTTTCTTT.

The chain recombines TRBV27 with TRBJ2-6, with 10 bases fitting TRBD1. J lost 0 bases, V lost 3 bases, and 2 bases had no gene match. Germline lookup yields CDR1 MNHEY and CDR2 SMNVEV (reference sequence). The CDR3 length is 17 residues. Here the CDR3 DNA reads TGTGCCAGCAGTTTCGGGACAGGGGACTCTGGGGCCAACGTCCTGACTTTC. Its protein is CASSFGTGDSGANVLTF.

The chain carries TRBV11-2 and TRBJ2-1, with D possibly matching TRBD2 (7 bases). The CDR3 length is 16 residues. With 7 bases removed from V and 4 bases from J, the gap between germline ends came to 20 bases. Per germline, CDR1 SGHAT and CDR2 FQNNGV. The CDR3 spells CASIQEGGMWYNEQFF. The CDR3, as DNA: TGTGCCAGCATCCAGGAGGGGGGGATGTGGTACAATGAGCAGTTCTTC.

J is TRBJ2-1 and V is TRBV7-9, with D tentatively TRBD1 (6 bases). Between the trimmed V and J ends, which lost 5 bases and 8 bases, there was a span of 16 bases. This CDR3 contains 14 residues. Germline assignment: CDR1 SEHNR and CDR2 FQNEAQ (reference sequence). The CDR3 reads CASSVGHSAHEQFF. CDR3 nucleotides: TGTGCCAGCAGCGTGGGACATAGTGCGCATGAGCAGTTCTTC. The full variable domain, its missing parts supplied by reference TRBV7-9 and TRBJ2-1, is DTGVSQNPRHKITKRGQNVTFRCDPISEHNRLYWYRQTLGQGPEFLTYFQNEAQLEKSRLLSDRFSAERPKGSFSTLEIQRTEQGDSAMYLCASSVGHSAHEQFFGPGTRLTVL.

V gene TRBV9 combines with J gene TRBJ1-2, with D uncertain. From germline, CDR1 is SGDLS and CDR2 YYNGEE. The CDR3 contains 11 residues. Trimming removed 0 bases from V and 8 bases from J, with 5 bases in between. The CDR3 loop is CASSVGAGYTF. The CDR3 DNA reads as TGTGCCAGCAGCGTAGGTGCGGGCTACACCTTC.

For the CDR3, the DNA is TGTGCCAGCAGTGAATGGGCTAGCGGGGGCACAGATACGCAGTATTTT. Amino acids: CASSEWASGGTDTQYF. V and J are TRBV2 and TRBJ2-3, with 9 positions matching TRBD2. The J segment lost 1 base and the V segment lost 2 bases, leaving 4 bases of the junction unmatched. Germline CDR1 reads SNHLY; CDR2 reads FYNNEI. The CDR3 is made up of 16 amino acids. The whole variable domain, remainder taken from reference TRBV2 and TRBJ2-3, is EPEVTQTPSHQVTQMGQEVILRCVPISNHLYFYWYRQILGQKVEFLVSFYNNEISEKSEIFDDQFSVERPDGSNFTLKIRSTKLEDSAMYFCASSEWASGGTDTQYFGPGTRLTVL.

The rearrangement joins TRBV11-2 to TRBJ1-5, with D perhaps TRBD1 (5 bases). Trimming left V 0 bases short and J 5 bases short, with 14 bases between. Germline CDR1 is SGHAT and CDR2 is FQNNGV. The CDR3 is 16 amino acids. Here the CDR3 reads CASSLEGGEGDQPQHF. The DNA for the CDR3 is TGTGCCAGCAGCTTAGAAGGAGGGGAGGGAGATCAGCCCCAGCATTTT.

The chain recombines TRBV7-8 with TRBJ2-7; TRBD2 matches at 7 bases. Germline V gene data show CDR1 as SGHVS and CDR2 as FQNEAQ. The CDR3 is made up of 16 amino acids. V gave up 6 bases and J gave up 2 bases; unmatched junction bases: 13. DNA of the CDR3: TGTGCCAGCAGGGAGGAGGTGGTGGGGGGGACCTACGAGCAGTACTTC. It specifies CASREEVVGGTYEQYF.

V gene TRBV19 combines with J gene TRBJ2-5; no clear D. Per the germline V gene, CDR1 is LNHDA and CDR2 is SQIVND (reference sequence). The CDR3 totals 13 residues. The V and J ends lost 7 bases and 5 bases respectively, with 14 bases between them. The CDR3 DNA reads TGTGCCAGTAATTACGACAACGAGGAGACCCAGTACTTC. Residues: CASNYDNEETQYF.

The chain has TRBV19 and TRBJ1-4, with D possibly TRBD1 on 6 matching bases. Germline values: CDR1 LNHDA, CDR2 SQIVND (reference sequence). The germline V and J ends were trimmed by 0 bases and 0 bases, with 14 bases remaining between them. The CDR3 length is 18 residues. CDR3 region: CASSIDGGRTSTNEKLFF. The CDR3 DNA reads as TGTGCCAGTAGTATAGATGGGGGCAGAACGTCAACTAATGAAAAACTGTTTTTT.

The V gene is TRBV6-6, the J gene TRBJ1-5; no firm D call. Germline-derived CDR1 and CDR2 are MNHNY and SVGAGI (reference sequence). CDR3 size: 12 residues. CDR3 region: CAAQNFNQPQHF. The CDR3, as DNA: TGTGCGGCACAGAACTTCAATCAGCCCCAGCATTTT.

CDR3 nucleotides: TGTGCCAGCAGCTCGGGACAGGGACTCTCCTACGAGCAGTACTTC. Its protein product is CASSSGQGLSYEQYF. This chain links TRBV7-9 with TRBJ2-7; 9 bases line up with TRBD1. J was trimmed by 0 bases and V by 4 bases; bases with no gene match: 4. Germline V gene lookup returns CDR1 SEHNR and CDR2 FQNEAQ (reference sequence). This CDR3 spans 15 amino acids.

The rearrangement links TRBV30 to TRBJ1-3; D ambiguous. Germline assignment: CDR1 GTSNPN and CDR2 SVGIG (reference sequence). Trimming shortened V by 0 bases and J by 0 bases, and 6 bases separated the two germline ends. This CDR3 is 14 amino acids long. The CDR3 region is CAWSVGRSGNTIYF. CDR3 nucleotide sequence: TGTGCCTGGAGTGTTGGCCGCTCTGGAAACACCATATATTTT.

The CDR3 nucleotides are TGTGCCAGCAGCTTAGTCGGTGGTGTTGGGACAGGGGGGTACAATGAGCAGTTCTTC. Amino acid sequence: CASSLVGGVGTGGYNEQFF. The J gene is TRBJ2-1, the V gene TRBV13; 11 bases map to TRBD1. CDR3 length: 19 residues. After removal of 1 base from V and 4 bases from J, the junction contained 12 bases not matched to a gene. CDR1 and CDR2 from the germline V gene are PRHDT and FYEKMQ (reference sequence).

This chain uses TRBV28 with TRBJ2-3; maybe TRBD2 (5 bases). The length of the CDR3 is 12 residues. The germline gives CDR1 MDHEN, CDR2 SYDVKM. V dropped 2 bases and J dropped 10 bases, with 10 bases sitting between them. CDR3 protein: CASSLRRVAQYF. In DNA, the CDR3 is TGTGCCAGCAGTTTAAGGCGGGTTGCGCAGTATTTT.

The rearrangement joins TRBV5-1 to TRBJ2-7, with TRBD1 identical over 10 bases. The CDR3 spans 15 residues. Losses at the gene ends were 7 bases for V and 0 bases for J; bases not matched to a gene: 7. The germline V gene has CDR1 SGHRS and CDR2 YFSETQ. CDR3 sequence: CASGTGQGISYEQYF. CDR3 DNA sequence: TGCGCCAGCGGAACGGGACAGGGGATCTCCTACGAGCAGTACTTC.

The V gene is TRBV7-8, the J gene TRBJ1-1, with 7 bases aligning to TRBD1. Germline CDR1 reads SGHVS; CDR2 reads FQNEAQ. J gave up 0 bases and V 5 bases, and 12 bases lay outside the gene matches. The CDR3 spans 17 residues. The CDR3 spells CASSRNRGPAMNTEAFF. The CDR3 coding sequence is TGTGCCAGCAGCCGAAACAGGGGCCCGGCCATGAACACTGAAGCTTTCTTT.

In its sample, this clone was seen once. DNA of the CDR3: TGTGCCAGCAGCTTGGTGGGGACAGCACAAGAGACCCAGTACTTC. As protein: CASSLVGTAQETQYF. The chain links TRBV5-5 to TRBJ2-5, with TRBD1 matching over 7 bases. Germline CDR1 is SGHKS and CDR2 is YYEKEE (reference sequence). The CDR3 runs 15 residues. J lost 2 bases, V lost 0 bases, and 4 bases had no gene match.

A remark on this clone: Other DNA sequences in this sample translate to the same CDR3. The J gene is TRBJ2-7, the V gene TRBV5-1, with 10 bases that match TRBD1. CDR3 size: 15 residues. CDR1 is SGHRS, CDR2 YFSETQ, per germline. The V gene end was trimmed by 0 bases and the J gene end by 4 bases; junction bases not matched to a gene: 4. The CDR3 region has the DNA TGCGCCAGCAGCTTGGCCGGGACAGGGGTTTACGAGCAGTACTTC. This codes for CASSLAGTGVYEQYF.

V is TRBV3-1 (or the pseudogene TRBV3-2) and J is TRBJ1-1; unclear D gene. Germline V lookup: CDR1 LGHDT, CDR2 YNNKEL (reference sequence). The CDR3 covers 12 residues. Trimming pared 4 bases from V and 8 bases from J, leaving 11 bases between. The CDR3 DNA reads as TGTGCCAGCAGCCCCAATGGCTTGGAAGCTTTCTTT. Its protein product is CASSPNGLEAFF.

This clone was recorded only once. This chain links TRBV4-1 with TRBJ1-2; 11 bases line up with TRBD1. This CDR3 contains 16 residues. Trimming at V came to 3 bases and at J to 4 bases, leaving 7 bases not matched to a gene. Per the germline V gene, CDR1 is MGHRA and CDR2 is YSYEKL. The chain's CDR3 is CASSQGGTGGGYGYTF. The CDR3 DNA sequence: TGCGCCAGCAGCCAGGGGGGGACAGGGGGAGGCTATGGCTACACCTTC.

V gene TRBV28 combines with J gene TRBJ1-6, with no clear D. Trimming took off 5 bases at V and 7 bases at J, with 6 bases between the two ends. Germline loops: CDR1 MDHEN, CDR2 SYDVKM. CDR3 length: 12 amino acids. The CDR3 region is CASSPGNSPLHF. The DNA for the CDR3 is TGTGCCAGCAGTCCGGGGAATTCACCCCTCCACTTT.

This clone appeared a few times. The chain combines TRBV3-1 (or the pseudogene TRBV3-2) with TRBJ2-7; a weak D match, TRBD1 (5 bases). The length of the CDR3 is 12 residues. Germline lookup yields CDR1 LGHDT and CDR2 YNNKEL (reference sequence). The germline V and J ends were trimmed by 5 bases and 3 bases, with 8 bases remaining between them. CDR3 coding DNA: TGTGCCAGCAGCTTTGACAGCTACGAGCAGTACTTC. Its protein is CASSFDSYEQYF.

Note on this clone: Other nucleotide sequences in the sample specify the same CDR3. The DNA for the CDR3 is TGTGCCAGTACTTCCTACAATGAGCAGTTCTTC. Its protein product is CASTSYNEQFF. This chain connects TRBV19 to TRBJ2-1; D gene unclear. Trimming stripped 7 bases from V and 1 base from J, with 2 bases between. The CDR3 runs to 11 residues. Per germline, CDR1 LNHDA and CDR2 SQIVND (reference sequence). The full variable domain, rest sourced from reference TRBV19 and TRBJ2-1, is DGGITQSPKYLFRKEGQNVTLSCEQNLNHDAMYWYRQDPGQGLRLIYYSQIVNDFQKGDIAEGYSVSREKKESFPLTVTSAQKNPTAFYLCASTSYNEQFFGPGTRLTVL.

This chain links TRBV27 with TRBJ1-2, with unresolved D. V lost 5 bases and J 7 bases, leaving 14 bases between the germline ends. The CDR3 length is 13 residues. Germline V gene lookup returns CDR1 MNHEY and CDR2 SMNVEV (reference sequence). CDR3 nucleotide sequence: TGTGCCAGCAGTCCCAACCCAGGCAGTGGCTACACCTTC. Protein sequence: CASSPNPGSGYTF.

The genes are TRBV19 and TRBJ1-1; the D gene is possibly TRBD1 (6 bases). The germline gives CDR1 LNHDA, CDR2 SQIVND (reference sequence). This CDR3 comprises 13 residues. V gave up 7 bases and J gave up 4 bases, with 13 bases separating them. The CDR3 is CASTSSRGTEAFF. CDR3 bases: TGTGCCAGTACCAGTAGCAGGGGCACTGAAGCTTTCTTT.